This T cell receptor (beta chain) was captured in a study of T cell responses to AZD1222 COVID-19 vaccine. Study context: Combined were second doses at about 4 or about 12 weeks. General study points: With two AZD1222 doses given, Spike-specific TCR breadth and depth both rose. Nearly half of the spike-specific TCRs reportedly recognize variant regions that carry no mutations.

About this clone itself: The antigen is undetermined.

Profiled with immunoSEQ multiplex PCR; TCRdb holds only in-frame clones, not every one. The sample lists over 100,000 clones, 88% occurring once. The CDR3 has 15 residues. CDR1 LNHNV and CDR2 YYDKDF come from the germline V gene (reference sequence). With 7 bases removed from V and 3 bases from J, the gap between germline ends came to 16 bases. This receptor was identified in an adult in good health. The V gene is TRBV15, the J gene TRBJ1-5, with D possibly matching TRBD1 (6 bases). This specimen consisted of peripheral blood, obtained on day 0 of AZD1222 vaccination. CDR3 nucleotides: TGTGCCACCAACGGGGGCCTCCACGTCAATCAGCCCCAGCATTTT. Its protein is CATNGGLHVNQPQHF.